Included here is one T cell receptor beta chain sequence, with context. This entry comes from a study of shared clonotypes between healthy human individuals. CDR1 is SGHTA, CDR2 FQGNSA, per germline. The V and J ends lost 7 bases and 4 bases, in that order; junction bases with no gene match: 11. The CDR3 is 17 residues long. Measured with immunoSEQ multiplex PCR; TCRdb has only the in-frame clones, and not every one. The sample holds about 2.4 million clones; around nine tenths are singletons and the top ten take over 0.12%. The chain couples TRBV7-2 to TRBJ2-1, with TRBD2 identical over 12 bases. The receptor was isolated from a man younger than 30 in good health. Sequenced material: naive CD4+ T cells sorted from blood. The subset here: CD45RA+ positively selected. CDR3 nucleotides: TGTGCCAGCATCCCTCCTAGCGGGAGGGCCGCGTACAATGAGCAGTTCTTC. Translating gives CASIPPSGRAAYNEQFF.